The clone carrying this TCR beta chain showed up just a few times. The record originates from a study of blood T cell repertoires in COVID-19. Across the whole study: The United States, Italy and Spain provided the acute and convalescent COVID-19 samples.

Authors' methods: For nucleated cells, counts were estimated from reference gene primer amplification. TCRdb's table, derived via immunoSEQ multiplex PCR, lists solely in-frame clones and lacks some. V, J and clone size are taken as reported in that table, and D and trimming were inferred from the DNA itself. The repertoire holds 180,000 or so clones, with roughly 78% as singletons. Looked up from germline, CDR1 is LGHNA and CDR2 is YNFKEQ. Trimming took off 1 base at V and 4 bases at J, with 10 bases between the two ends. The CDR3 consists of 14 residues. What was sequenced was peripheral blood. V and J are TRBV4-2 and TRBJ1-2; D gene unclear. The sequence came from an elderly woman with active or convalescent COVID-19. The CDR3 DNA follows: TGTGCCAGCAGCCAAGGGCAAAACAGCTATGGCTACACCTTC. Translation: CASSQGQNSYGYTF.